Following are 22 T cell receptor beta chains from one sample sequenced in a study of CD4 T cells in relation to SARS-CoV-2 and coronaviruses. Sequencing was performed with immunoSEQ multiplex PCR; in TCRdb, only in-frame clones are kept and a portion is missing. Among some 70,000 clones, approximately 93% were seen once, and the ten largest hold around 0.21%. Unexposed donor CD4+ T cells date from about 2011-2019, before the COVID-19 pandemic. What was sequenced was naive CD4+ T cells from PBMCs. Subset here: naive CD4+ T cells isolated by negative enrichment. The origin of the receptors is a human donor in good health.

The gene calls are TRBV5-6 and TRBJ1-1; 9 bases fit TRBD1. Losses at the gene ends were 3 bases for V and 1 base for J; bases not matched to a gene: 4. This CDR3 comprises 15 residues. Germline V CDR1 and CDR2: SGHDT, YYEEEE. The CDR3 coding sequence is TGTGCCAGCAGCTCCATGGGACAGGGGAACACTGAAGCTTTCTTT. Translation gives CASSSMGQGNTEAFF.

This clone was counted a single time. The chain couples TRBV9 to TRBJ2-5; 7 nucleotides agree with TRBD1. V shed 3 bases, J shed 5 bases, and the junction held 4 bases outside the gene matches. The germline V gene has CDR1 SGDLS and CDR2 YYNGEE. This CDR3 contains 13 residues. The CDR3 bases are TGTGCCAGCAGCGGACAGGGTCTGGAGACCCAGTACTTC. Translated: CASSGQGLETQYF. Complete variable domain (other parts from reference TRBV9 and TRBJ2-5): DSGVTQTPKHLITATGQRVTLRCSPRSGDLSVYWYQQSLDQGLQFLIQYYNGEERAKGNILERFSAQQFPDLHSELNLSSLELGDSALYFCASSGQGLETQYFGPGTRLLVL.

V usage is TRBV5-1 and J usage is TRBJ2-7; 9 nucleotides match TRBD2. The germline CDR1 and CDR2 sequences are SGHRS and YFSETQ. The length of the CDR3 is 15 residues. V lost 4 bases and J lost 1; bases outside the gene matches: 6. This chain's CDR3 is CASSLASGVSYEQYF. In DNA, the CDR3 is TGCGCCAGCAGCCTCGCTAGCGGGGTGTCCTACGAGCAGTACTTC.

The chain is built from TRBV5-1 and TRBJ1-6; 8 bases fit TRBD1. With 4 bases clipped from V and 7 bases from J, the junction kept 7 bases outside the gene matches. In germline, CDR1 is SGHRS, CDR2 YFSETQ. This CDR3 is built from 15 residues. The CDR3 region has the DNA TGCGCCAGCAGCGTAAACAGGGGGAAAAATTCACCCCTCCACTTT. Translated, it gives CASSVNRGKNSPLHF.

This chain uses TRBV28 with TRBJ1-3, with a tentative D call TRBD1 (6 bases). The V end was cut by 3 bases, the J end by 3 bases, with 12 bases between. Per germline, CDR1 MDHEN and CDR2 SYDVKM. The CDR3 covers 15 residues. CDR3 sequence reads: CASSFGTRGGNTIYF. For the CDR3, the DNA is TGTGCCAGCAGTTTTGGGACAAGGGGTGGAAACACCATATATTTT.

CDR3 DNA sequence: TGCGCCAGCAGCCTCGGACAGACCGCCTACGAGCAGTACTTC. Translated: CASSLGQTAYEQYF. The chain links TRBV5-1 to TRBJ2-7; possible D gene TRBD1, 6 bases. V was shortened by 4 bases and J by 2 bases, with 13 bases between the two germline ends. The CDR3 totals 14 residues. Germline lookup yields CDR1 SGHRS and CDR2 YFSETQ.

The chain links TRBV21-1 to TRBJ2-5; the table's D call, TRBD1, has no DNA check behind it. TRBV21-1 is termed a pseudogene. This CDR3 spans 15 amino acids. Written as DNA, the CDR3 is TGTGCCAGCAGCAATAAACAGGGGGCTCAAGAGACCCAGTACTTC. Its protein is CASSNKQGAQETQYF.

The chain links TRBV5-4 to TRBJ2-1; the match to TRBD2 covers 14 bases. With 4 bases clipped from V and 8 bases from J, the junction kept 5 bases outside the gene matches. The germline V gene encodes CDR1 SGHNT and CDR2 YYREEE (reference sequence). The CDR3 contains 15 residues. The CDR3 reads CASSPGTSGSDEQFF. For the CDR3, the DNA is TGTGCCAGCAGCCCTGGGACTAGCGGGAGTGATGAGCAGTTCTTC.

This chain connects TRBV5-1 to TRBJ2-3; D call uncertain. The V gene lost 0 bases and the J gene lost 6 bases, with 14 bases spanning the gap. The CDR3 is 15 residues long. The germline V gene has CDR1 SGHRS and CDR2 YFSETQ. The CDR3 DNA is TGCGCCAGCAGCTTGGAGACCGCGCCGAGGGATACGCAGTATTTT. It codes for CASSLETAPRDTQYF.

There are a few counts of this clone. The CDR3 reads CASSYGTDQPQHF. The CDR3 bases are TGTGCCAGCAGTTACGGGACAGATCAGCCCCAGCATTTT. The chain links TRBV6-6 to TRBJ1-5, with 7 bases identical to TRBD1. Looked up from germline, CDR1 is MNHNY and CDR2 is SVGAGI (reference sequence). V lost 2 bases and J lost 5; bases outside the gene matches: 0. The CDR3 runs 13 residues.

This clone showed up just once. This chain connects TRBV7-9 to TRBJ2-1; 12 nucleotides agree with TRBD2. The CDR3 runs 17 residues. Germline V gene sequence: CDR1 SEHNR, CDR2 FQNEAQ (reference sequence). J was trimmed by 7 bases and V by 6 bases; bases with no gene match: 13. The CDR3 nucleotides read TGTGCCAGCAGACAAACGCGGACTAGCGGGAATGGGAATGAGCAGTTCTTC. This gives the protein CASRQTRTSGNGNEQFF.

This chain links TRBV29-1 with TRBJ1-2; tentatively, D is TRBD1 (5 bases). V dropped 2 bases and J dropped 4 bases, with 11 bases sitting between them. Germline CDR1 is SQVTM and CDR2 is ANQGSEA. The CDR3 spans 13 residues. CDR3 DNA sequence: TGCAGCGTTGAAAACAGGCTAACCTATGGCTACACCTTC. Protein: CSVENRLTYGYTF.

The chain employs TRBV11-3 and TRBJ2-7; 9 positions agree with TRBD1. V shed 6 bases and J 3 bases; nucleotides not matched to a gene: 6. Germline V gives CDR1 SGHNT, CDR2 YENEEA. This CDR3 spans 14 amino acids. CDR3 bases: TGTGCCAGCAGTCCGGGACAGGGATTCTACGAGCAGTACTTC. Amino acid sequence: CASSPGQGFYEQYF.

The chain employs TRBV4-1 and TRBJ2-4; D is ambiguous. The V gene lost 2 bases and the J gene lost 1 base, with 18 bases spanning the gap. Germline loops: CDR1 MGHRA, CDR2 YSYEKL. This CDR3 spans 18 amino acids. The CDR3 DNA sequence: TGCGCCAGCAGCCAATGGGCGAGACCCAACGCTGCCAAAAACATTCAGTACTTC. Translated: CASSQWARPNAAKNIQYF.

The chain recombines TRBV2 with TRBJ1-1, with 7 bases identical to TRBD1. CDR3 length: 15 residues. Per germline, CDR1 SNHLY and CDR2 FYNNEI. With V trimmed by 6 bases and J by 4 bases, 11 bases remained unmatched. The CDR3 DNA is TGTGCCAGCAGGGCTTCACAGGGGATTGGCACTGAAGCTTTCTTT. It yields the protein CASRASQGIGTEAFF.

The CDR3 is CAWSGKGFWAPLHF. The CDR3, as DNA: TGTGCCTGGAGTGGTAAGGGATTCTGGGCACCCCTCCACTTT. The rearrangement links TRBV30 to TRBJ1-6; D is ambiguous. The CDR3 contains 14 residues. The germline V and J ends were trimmed by 1 base and 11 bases, with 15 bases remaining between them. CDR1 and CDR2 (germline): GTSNPN, SVGIG (reference sequence).

The rearrangement links TRBV10-3 to TRBJ2-2; 10 positions match TRBD1. Germline V gives CDR1 ENHRY, CDR2 SYGVKD. This CDR3 is built from 15 residues. The V segment lost 2 bases and the J segment 7 bases; nucleotides outside the gene matches: 4. DNA for the CDR3: TGTGCCATCAGTGAGGACAGGGGGCTAGTCGGGGAGCTGTTTTTT. It codes for CAISEDRGLVGELFF.

V and J are TRBV6-1 and TRBJ1-2, with D possibly matching TRBD1 (5 bases). V dropped 2 bases and J dropped 8 bases, with 9 bases sitting between them. CDR3 length: 12 residues. CDR1 and CDR2 from the germline V gene are MNHNS and SASEGT. CDR3 sequence (DNA): TGTGCCAGCAGTGAAAGGGGCTGGGGCTACACCTTC. Its protein product is CASSERGWGYTF.

The CDR3 DNA is TGTGCCAGCAGGACCGGGACAATAAATGAAAAACTGTTTTTT. The encoded protein is CASRTGTINEKLFF. V gene TRBV6-5 combines with J gene TRBJ1-4, with a tentative D call TRBD1 (6 bases). Trimming took off 6 bases at V and 5 bases at J, with 13 bases between the two ends. The CDR3 runs 14 residues. The germline V gene has CDR1 MNHEY and CDR2 SVGAGI.

This rearrangement joins TRBV20-1 to TRBJ2-1; D perhaps matches TRBD1 (6 bases). Germline values: CDR1 DFQATT, CDR2 SNEGSKA (reference sequence). V lost 3 bases to trimming and J lost 1 base, with 13 bases between them. This CDR3 comprises 15 residues. CDR3 DNA sequence: TGCAGTGCTAGTATGACAGGAAGATCCTACAATGAGCAGTTCTTC. Protein sequence: CSASMTGRSYNEQFF.

The chain recombines TRBV7-2 with TRBJ1-1, with 10 positions matching TRBD1. Per germline, CDR1 SGHTA and CDR2 FQGNSA. The CDR3 is 15 residues long. V shed 4 bases and J 2 bases; nucleotides not matched to a gene: 4. The CDR3 reads CASSSGQGPNTEAFF. CDR3 coding DNA: TGTGCCAGCAGCTCGGGACAGGGGCCTAACACTGAAGCTTTCTTT.

This chain uses TRBV7-2 with TRBJ1-5, with D unclear. Germline CDR1 is SGHTA and CDR2 is FQGNSA. Trimming cost V 6 bases and J 5 bases, with 11 bases left between them. The length of the CDR3 is 13 residues. This chain's CDR3 is CASSRGDYQPQHF. The CDR3 nucleotides are TGTGCCAGCAGTCGAGGAGATTATCAGCCCCAGCATTTT.